This passage covers 5 T cell receptor beta chains from one sample sequenced in a study of regulatory T cells in long-lasting Graves disease (dated by TCRdb to the early 2020s). Preparation of the library involved multiplex PCR. Sequencer: Illumina HiSeq 4000. CDR3 regions were amplified by Arm-PCR with iRepertoire HTBI primers to construct TCR beta libraries. The raw public data were reprocessed by TCRdb itself: fastp quality trimming at Q25, MiXCR clonotype calling, in-frame beta chains only. CDR3 protein sequences are deduplicated, and each keeps its most common genes and DNA. Here the sample has fewer than 400,000 distinct CDR3 sequences; about 19% occur a single time. The leading ten clones occupy over 25% of the sample. The time point label, as the study defines it: persistent/refractory GD, antithyroid drugs over 5 years with positive TRAb. For both TCR sequencing and RNA sequencing, RNA was extracted from PBMCs using TRIzol.

Material: peripheral blood mononuclear cells (PBMCs), obtained when the disease was refractory, from a patient treated with antithyroid drugs. The receptors stem from a female donor with Graves disease.

This clonotype was counted at least ten times. This sequence joins TRBV7-2 and TRBJ1-2, with TRBD1 matching 9 bases. The CDR3 is 13 residues long. V lost 7 bases, J lost 4 bases, and 4 bases stayed unmatched. CDR1 is SGHTA, CDR2 FQGNSA, per germline. In DNA form, the CDR3 reads TGTGCCAGCACCATGGGACAGGGCTATGGCTACACCTTC. It translates to CASTMGQGYGYTF.

This clonotype was counted between two and nine times. The chain couples TRBV20-1 to TRBJ2-6; possible D gene TRBD1, 6 bases. The ends were cut back, 1 base at V and 2 bases at J, with 12 bases in the middle. The CDR3 is made up of 16 amino acids. Germline CDR1 reads DFQATT; CDR2 reads SNEGSKA (reference sequence). CDR3 nucleotide sequence: TGCAGTGCTAGAGGAGGTCACAGGGCTGGGGCCAACGTCCTGACTTTC. Protein: CSARGGHRAGANVLTF.

This clonotype occurred many times. The J gene is TRBJ2-5, the V gene TRBV28; perhaps TRBD2 as D (6 bases). V lost 5 bases and J lost 3, with 31 bases in between. The CDR3 is 20 amino acids. CDR1 and CDR2 from the germline V gene are MDHEN and SYDVKM. The CDR3 is CASSKTSSHQSNQPKETQYF. The DNA for the CDR3 is TGTGCCAGCAGTAAGACTAGTTCTCACCAAAGCAACCAACCAAAAGAGACCCAGTACTTC.

At least ten counts were recorded for this clonotype. This chain joins TRBV28 and TRBJ2-2; D is perhaps TRBD1 or TRBD2 (5 bases each). V was trimmed by 6 bases and J by 0 bases, leaving 11 bases between them. Per germline, CDR1 MDHEN and CDR2 SYDVKM. The CDR3 is made up of 15 amino acids. DNA for the CDR3: TGTGCCAGCAGGAAGGGACGAGCGAACACCGGGGAGCTGTTTTTT. Translated: CASRKGRANTGELFF.

This clonotype was found a few times. The gene calls are TRBV28 and TRBJ1-5, with D perhaps TRBD1 (5 bases). Trimming shortened V by 3 bases and J by 3 bases, and 12 bases separated the two germline ends. The CDR3 is 15 residues long. Germline V gives CDR1 MDHEN, CDR2 SYDVKM. CDR3 amino acids: CASSFLTGVNQPQHF. The CDR3 DNA reads as TGTGCCAGCAGTTTCCTAACAGGAGTCAATCAGCCCCAGCATTTT.